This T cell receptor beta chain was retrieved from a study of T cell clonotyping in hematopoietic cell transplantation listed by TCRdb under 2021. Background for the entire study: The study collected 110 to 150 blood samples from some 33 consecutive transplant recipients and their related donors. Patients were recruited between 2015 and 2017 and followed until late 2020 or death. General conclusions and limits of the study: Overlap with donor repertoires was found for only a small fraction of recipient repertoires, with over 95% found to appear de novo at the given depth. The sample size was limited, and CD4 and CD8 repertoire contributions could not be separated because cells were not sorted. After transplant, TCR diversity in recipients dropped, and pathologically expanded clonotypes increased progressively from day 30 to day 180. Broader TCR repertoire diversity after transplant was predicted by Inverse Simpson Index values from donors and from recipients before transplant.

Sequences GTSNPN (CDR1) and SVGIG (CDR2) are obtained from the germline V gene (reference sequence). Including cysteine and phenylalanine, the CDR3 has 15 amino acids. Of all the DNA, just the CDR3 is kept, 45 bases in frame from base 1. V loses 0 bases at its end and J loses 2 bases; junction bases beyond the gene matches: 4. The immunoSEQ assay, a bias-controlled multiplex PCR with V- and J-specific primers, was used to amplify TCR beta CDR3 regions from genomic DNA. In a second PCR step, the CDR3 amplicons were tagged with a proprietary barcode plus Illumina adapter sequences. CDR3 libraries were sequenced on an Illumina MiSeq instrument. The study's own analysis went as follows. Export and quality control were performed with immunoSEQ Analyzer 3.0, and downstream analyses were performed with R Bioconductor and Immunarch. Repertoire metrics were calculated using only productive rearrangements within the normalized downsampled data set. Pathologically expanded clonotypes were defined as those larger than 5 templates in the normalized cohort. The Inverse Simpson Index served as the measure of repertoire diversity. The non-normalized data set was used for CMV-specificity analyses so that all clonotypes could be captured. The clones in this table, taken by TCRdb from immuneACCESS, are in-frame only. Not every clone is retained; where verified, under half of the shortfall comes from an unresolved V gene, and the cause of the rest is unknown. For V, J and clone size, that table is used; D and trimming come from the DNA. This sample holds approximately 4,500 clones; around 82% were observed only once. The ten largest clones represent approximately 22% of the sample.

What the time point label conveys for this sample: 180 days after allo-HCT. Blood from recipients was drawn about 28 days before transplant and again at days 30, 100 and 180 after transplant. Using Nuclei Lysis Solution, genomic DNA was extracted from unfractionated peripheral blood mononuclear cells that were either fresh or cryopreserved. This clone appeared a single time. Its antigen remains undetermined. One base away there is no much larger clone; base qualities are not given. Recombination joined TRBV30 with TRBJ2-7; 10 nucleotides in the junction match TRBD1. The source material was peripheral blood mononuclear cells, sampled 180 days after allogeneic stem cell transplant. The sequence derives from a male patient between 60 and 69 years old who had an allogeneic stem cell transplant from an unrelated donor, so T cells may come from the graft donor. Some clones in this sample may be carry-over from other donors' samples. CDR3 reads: CAWSVGGQGTYEQYF. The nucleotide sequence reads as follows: TGTGCCTGGAGTGTAGGGGGACAGGGGACCTACGAGCAGTACTTC.